Sequencing of this TCR beta chain was carried out in a study of cytomegalovirus exposure and HLA in healthy donors. Overall study context: Inside one of the first data releases sat about 85 million unique TCRs taken from HLA-typed donors. Study results and caveats: Diagnosis of cytomegalovirus status made by the classifier reportedly showed high specificity and sensitivity. Another analysis was done later, and it associated 15,000 or so TCR beta sequences with HLA alleles at 0.05 false discovery rate.

Trimming cost V 5 bases and J 4 bases, with 14 bases left between them. The CDR3 spans 14 residues. The germline gives CDR1 SGHTA, CDR2 FQGTGA. The PCR employed 60 Vbeta primers together with 13 Jbeta primers. Sequencing was performed with immunoSEQ multiplex PCR; in TCRdb, only in-frame clones are kept and a portion is missing. Of over 100,000 clones listed, more than 75% are singletons. This clone turned up a few times. What it binds is not known. Though nominally healthy at sampling, donors likely had unrecorded immune exposures. This chain links TRBV7-3 with TRBJ1-1, with D perhaps TRBD1 (6 bases). What was sequenced was PBMCs. The receptor's source is a woman under 30 in good health and CMV-seropositive. The CDR3 coding sequence is TGTGCCAGCAGCACTTACACAGGGAGCACTGAAGCTTTCTTT. This sequence encodes CASSTYTGSTEAFF.